One sample yielded the 21 T cell receptor beta chains listed below, sequenced in a study of human T cells and chemical hapten exposure. Time point meaning: patch test 3, about 24 weeks after DPC sensitization. The treatment here: therapeutic diphenylcyclopropenone sensitization with weekly scalp DPC. TCRdb itself ran the RACE reads through MiXCR, one entry per CDR3 protein. Counted here are 100,000 to 120,000 distinct CDR3 sequences, under 40% occurring once; the ten biggest clones make up roughly 3%. The source was whole blood, collected in connection with sensitization to the hapten diphenylcyclopropenone (DPC). Receptors originate from a man aged 35-49 years with alopecia areata. Some clones in this sample may be carry-over from other donors' samples.

This clonotype occurred many times. The rearrangement links TRBV20-1 to TRBJ1-3; no clear D. Germline V lookup: CDR1 DFQATT, CDR2 SNEGSKA (reference sequence). The V end was cut by 1 base, the J end by 2 bases, with 9 bases between. CDR3 length: 14 amino acids. In DNA, the CDR3 is TGCAGTGCTAGAGTGGAGACAACTGGAAACACCATATATTTT. Its protein product is CSARVETTGNTIYF.

This clonotype was seen a handful of times. The chain employs TRBV7-2 and TRBJ2-7; D perhaps matches TRBD1 (5 bases). V was trimmed by 2 bases and J by 4 bases, leaving 15 bases between them. Germline values: CDR1 SGHTA, CDR2 FQGNSA. The CDR3 covers 15 residues. CDR3 nucleotide sequence: TGTGCCAGCAGCTTAACAGGAGACCCGATTTACGAGCAGTACTTC. The encoded protein is CASSLTGDPIYEQYF.

The chain links TRBV27 to TRBJ2-1, with TRBD2 identical over 11 bases. The ends lost 1 base at V and 3 bases at J; junction bases unmatched: 2. CDR1 and CDR2 from the germline V gene are MNHEY and SMNVEV (reference sequence). The CDR3 is 16 residues long. CDR3 DNA: TGTGCCAGCAGTTTATTAGCGGGAGGGGGCTACAATGAGCAGTTCTTC. Translated, it gives CASSLLAGGGYNEQFF.

This sequence joins TRBV10-3 and TRBJ2-3, with 7 positions matching TRBD1. This CDR3 region has 15 residues. Germline trimming cut 3 bases from V and 1 base from J; bases unmatched to any gene: 4. The V gene's germline CDR1 is ENHRY and CDR2 SYGVKD. CDR3 protein: CAISDTGVGTDTQYF. CDR3 in DNA: TGTGCCATCAGTGACACAGGGGTGGGCACAGATACGCAGTATTTT.

This clonotype was detected a few times. The chain uses TRBV27 and TRBJ2-3; D call uncertain. Between the trimmed V and J ends, which lost 2 bases and 2 bases, there was a span of 11 bases. The CDR3 length is 15 residues. Germline CDR1 and CDR2: MNHEY and SMNVEV (reference sequence). CDR3 nucleotide sequence: TGTGCCAGCAGTTTAGGGTGGGATTACACAGATACGCAGTATTTT. This encodes CASSLGWDYTDTQYF.

This clonotype has just a few counts. The chain has TRBV7-3 and TRBJ2-3; unclear D gene. This CDR3 region has 13 residues. CDR1 is SGHTA and CDR2 is FQGTGA in the germline V gene. Trimming stripped 4 bases from V and 1 base from J, with 6 bases between. The CDR3 sequence: CASSSGGTDTQYF. In nucleotides, the CDR3 is TGTGCCAGCAGCTCAGGTGGCACAGATACGCAGTATTTT.

This chain connects TRBV10-3 to TRBJ2-1, with TRBD1 as a possible D gene (6 bases). CDR3 size: 13 residues. V lost 0 bases and J lost 9, with 9 bases in between. The germline V gene encodes CDR1 ENHRY and CDR2 SYGVKD. The CDR3 sequence: CAISESGQLEQFF. The DNA of the CDR3 is TGTGCCATCAGTGAGTCAGGACAGCTTGAGCAGTTCTTC.

The table lists this clonotype with a few counts. The V call is TRBV6-1, the J call TRBJ2-7; D remains ambiguous. This CDR3 has 13 residues. Germline V lookup: CDR1 MNHNS, CDR2 SASEGT. The V gene lost 5 bases and the J gene lost 1 base, with 9 bases spanning the gap. The CDR3 here is CASSTGSSYEQYF. The CDR3 bases are TGTGCCAGCAGTACCGGGTCATCCTACGAGCAGTACTTC.

The chain has TRBV12-3 or TRBV12-4 and TRBJ2-7; D not resolved. Trimming cost V 3 bases and J 0 bases, with 12 bases left between them. This CDR3 has 15 residues. The CDR3 sequence: CASSFRRTRSYEQYF. The CDR3 nucleotides read TGTGCCAGCAGTTTCCGGCGGACCCGCTCCTACGAGCAGTACTTC.

This clonotype was picked up a small number of times. The chain recombines TRBV10-3 with TRBJ2-3; 10 nucleotides align to TRBD2. The CDR3 runs 16 residues. Germline CDR1 is ENHRY and CDR2 is SYGVKD. V gave up 7 bases and J gave up 3 bases; unmatched junction bases: 10. The CDR3 reads CAITGLAGAGTDTQYF. DNA of the CDR3: TGTGCCATCACTGGCCTAGCGGGAGCGGGTACAGATACGCAGTATTTT.

The CDR3 nucleotides read TGTGCCAGCAGCAGAGGGGGTAGGGAGACCCAGTACTTC. The encoded protein is CASSRGGRETQYF. The rearrangement links TRBV7-9 to TRBJ2-5, with D tentatively TRBD1 (6 bases). Germline CDR1 is SEHNR and CDR2 is FQNEAQ (reference sequence). The CDR3 totals 13 residues. Trimming pared 5 bases from V and 5 bases from J, leaving 12 bases between.

The J gene is TRBJ2-3, the V gene TRBV6-1; the match to TRBD2 covers 7 bases. This CDR3 comprises 16 residues. J was trimmed by 6 bases and V by 6 bases; bases with no gene match: 15. Germline CDR1 and CDR2: MNHNS and SASEGT. CDR3 bases: TGTGCCAGCAGGTACTTCCCGGGACTAATAGCCGATACGCAGTATTTT. It translates to CASRYFPGLIADTQYF.

V is TRBV11-3 and J is TRBJ2-1; no firm D call. Germline-derived CDR1 and CDR2 are SGHNT and YENEEA. Trimming shortened V by 0 bases and J by 5 bases, and 20 bases separated the two germline ends. The CDR3 consists of 18 residues. CDR3 bases: TGTGCCAGCAGCTTAGACGGAGTTACGGTTAGTGGGAACAATGAGCAGTTCTTC. This translates into CASSLDGVTVSGNNEQFF.

This clonotype was observed a few times. The genes are TRBV6-2 or TRBV6-3 and TRBJ2-7, with 9 bases aligning to TRBD1. Germline loops: CDR1 MNHEY, CDR2 SVGEGT. V lost 6 bases and J lost 6; bases outside the gene matches: 3. This CDR3 spans 12 amino acids. The chain's CDR3 is CASSTGGVEQYV. The DNA of the CDR3 is TGTGCCAGCAGCACAGGGGGCGTCGAGCAGTACGTC.

The chain recombines TRBV7-2 with TRBJ2-7; 7 bases line up with TRBD2. Trimming at V came to 1 base and at J to 4 bases, leaving 4 bases not matched to a gene. This CDR3 is 14 amino acids long. Germline V gene data show CDR1 as SGHTA and CDR2 as FQGNSA. CDR3 region: CASSLVGGGYEQYV. The CDR3 DNA sequence: TGTGCCAGCAGCTTAGTTGGGGGGGGGTACGAGCAGTACGTC.

The gene calls are TRBV9 and TRBJ2-4, with a weak D call TRBD1 (6 bases). Trimming removed 4 bases from V and 4 bases from J, with 12 bases in between. CDR1 and CDR2 from the germline V gene are SGDLS and YYNGEE. CDR3 length equals 14 residues. The CDR3: CASSPRQEKNIQYF. As DNA, the CDR3 is TGTGCCAGCAGCCCCAGACAGGAGAAAAACATTCAGTACTTC.

This chain links TRBV11-2 with TRBJ2-3; D remains ambiguous. Germline-derived CDR1 and CDR2 are SGHAT and FQNNGV. V lost 1 base and J lost 7, with 9 bases in between. This CDR3 spans 13 amino acids. The CDR3 here is CASSLAEQHTQYF. CDR3 DNA sequence: TGTGCCAGCAGCTTAGCGGAACAACATACGCAGTATTTT.

This sequence joins TRBV5-1 and TRBJ1-4; D is unclear. Trimming removed 4 bases at V and 7 bases at J, with 20 bases between. Germline V CDR1 and CDR2: SGHRS, YFSETQ. This CDR3 spans 16 amino acids. CDR3 sequence: CASSVRVGRDSEKLFF. CDR3 nucleotides: TGCGCCAGCAGCGTTCGTGTTGGGCGGGATAGTGAAAAACTGTTTTTT.

Regarding this clonotype: Likely a read error: the CDR3 ends without its conserved phenylalanine or tryptophan. The limits of the CDR3 on the DNA are not certain, so only TCRdb's listed CDR3 is given. The chain recombines TRBV27 with TRBJ2-5; the table's D call TRBD2 went unverified against the DNA. The CDR3 sequence runs 14 residues, both termini included. Germline CDR1 is MNHEY and CDR2 is SMNVEV (reference sequence). CDR3: CASSLETSGRARRK.

The V and J genes are TRBV6-2 or TRBV6-3 and TRBJ2-4, with 7 bases that match TRBD1. The J call is doubtful: the DNA matches TRBJ2-7 better. The CDR3 has 14 residues. From germline, CDR1 is MNHEY and CDR2 SVGEGT. The CDR3 sequence: CASRSTGVAGEQYF. CDR3 sequence (DNA): TGTGCCAGCAGGTCCACAGGGGTCGCGGGCGAGCAGTACTTC.

The chain has TRBV29-1 and TRBJ2-7; no clear D gene. V was pared by 5 bases and J by 0 bases, with 11 bases between. Germline CDR1 is SQVTM and CDR2 is ANQGSEA. The CDR3 covers 13 residues. The chain's CDR3 is CSVTGRFSYEQYF. The CDR3 nucleotides read TGCAGCGTTACCGGACGGTTCTCCTACGAGCAGTACTTC.